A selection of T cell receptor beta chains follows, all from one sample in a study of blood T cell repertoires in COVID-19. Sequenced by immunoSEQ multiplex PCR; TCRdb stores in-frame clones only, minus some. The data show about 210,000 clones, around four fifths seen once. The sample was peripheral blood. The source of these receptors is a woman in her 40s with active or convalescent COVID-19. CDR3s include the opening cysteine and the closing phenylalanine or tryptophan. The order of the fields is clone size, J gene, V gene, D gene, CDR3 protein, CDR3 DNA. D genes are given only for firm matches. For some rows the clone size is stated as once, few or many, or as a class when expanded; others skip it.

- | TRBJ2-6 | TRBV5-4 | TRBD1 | CASSSDREWSGANVLTF | TGTGCCAGCAGCTCGGACAGGGAATGGTCTGGGGCCAACGTCCTGACTTTC
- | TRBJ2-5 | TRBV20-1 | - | CSAPQQETQYF | TGCAGTGCCCCCCAGCAAGAGACCCAGTACTTC
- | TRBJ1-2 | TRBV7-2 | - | CASSQKPGSSGGYTF | TGTGCCAGCAGCCAAAAACCAGGATCTTCAGGAGGCTACACCTTC
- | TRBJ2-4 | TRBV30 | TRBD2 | CAWSVGSGAKNIQYF | TGTGCCTGGAGTGTAGGTAGCGGGGCCAAAAACATTCAGTACTTC
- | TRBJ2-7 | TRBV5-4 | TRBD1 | CASSGGQGYEQYF | TGTGCCAGCAGCGGGGGACAGGGCTACGAGCAGTACTTC
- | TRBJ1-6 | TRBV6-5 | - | CASSYSEGTHSPLHF | TGTGCCAGCAGTTACTCGGAGGGGACCCATTCACCCCTCCACTTT
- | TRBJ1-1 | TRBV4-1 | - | CASSQERGMNTEAFF | TGCGCCAGCAGCCAAGAGCGGGGGATGAACACTGAAGCTTTCTTT
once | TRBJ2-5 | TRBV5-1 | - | CARSLDRGRGETQYF | TGCGCCCGCAGCTTGGACCGGGGGCGGGGGGAGACCCAGTACTTC
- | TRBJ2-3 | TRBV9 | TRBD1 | CASSVASGQLTDTQYF | TGTGCCAGCAGCGTAGCCTCGGGACAGCTCACAGATACGCAGTATTTT
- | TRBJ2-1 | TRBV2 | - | CASRSDRNNEQFF | TGTGCCAGCAGGTCCGACAGAAACAATGAGCAGTTCTTC
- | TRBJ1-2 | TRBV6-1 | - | CASSEREYYGYTF | TGTGCCAGCAGTGAACGGGAGTACTATGGCTACACCTTC
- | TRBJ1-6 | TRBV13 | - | CASSLGQAGRSPLHF | TGTGCCAGCAGCTTAGGCCAGGCAGGCCGATCACCCCTCCACTTT
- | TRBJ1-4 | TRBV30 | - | CAWNRATNEKLFF | TGTGCCTGGAACCGAGCAACTAATGAAAAACTGTTTTTT
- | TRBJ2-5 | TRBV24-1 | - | CATSDPRGEETQYF | TGTGCCACCAGTGACCCCAGGGGGGAGGAGACCCAGTACTTC
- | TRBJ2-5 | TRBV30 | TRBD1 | CAWSVRGQGIGKTQYF | TGTGCCTGGAGTGTAAGGGGACAGGGGATAGGAAAGACCCAGTACTTC
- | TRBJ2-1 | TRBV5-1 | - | CARSWGGPGNEQFF | TGCGCCCGCAGCTGGGGGGGGCCGGGGAATGAGCAGTTCTTC
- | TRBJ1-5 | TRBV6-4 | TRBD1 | CASSVPPGQGNNSNQPQHF | TGTGCCAGCAGTGTCCCTCCGGGACAGGGAAATAATAGCAATCAGCCCCAGCATTTT
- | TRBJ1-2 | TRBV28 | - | CASSLGQGSSLGYGYTF | TGTGCCAGCAGTTTAGGGCAGGGGTCTTCTTTAGGGTATGGCTACACCTTC
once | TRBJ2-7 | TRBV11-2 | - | CASSETNYEQYF | TGTGCCAGCAGCGAAACTAACTACGAGCAGTACTTC
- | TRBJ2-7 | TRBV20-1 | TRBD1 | CSASVRQGFLEQYF | TGCAGTGCTAGTGTGCGACAGGGGTTTCTCGAGCAGTACTTC
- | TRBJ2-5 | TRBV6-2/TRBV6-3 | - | CASSYDDFQETQYF | TGTGCCAGCAGTTACGACGACTTCCAAGAGACCCAGTACTTC
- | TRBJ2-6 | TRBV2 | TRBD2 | CASSEGGFSGANVLTF | TGTGCCAGCAGTGAGGGGGGGTTCTCTGGGGCCAACGTCCTGACTTTC
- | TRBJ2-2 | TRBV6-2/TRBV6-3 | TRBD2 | CASTPGLAGAGQGTGELFF | TGTGCCAGCACCCCAGGACTAGCGGGGGCCGGTCAAGGCACCGGGGAGCTGTTTTTT
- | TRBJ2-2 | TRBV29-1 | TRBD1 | CSVHRGDTGELFF | TGCAGCGTGCACAGGGGCGACACCGGGGAGCTGTTTTTT
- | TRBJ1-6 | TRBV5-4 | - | CASNLKTAGNSPLHF | TGTGCCAGCAACCTTAAGACGGCGGGGAATTCACCCCTCCACTTT
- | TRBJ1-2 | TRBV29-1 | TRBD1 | CSVERRGANYGYTF | TGCAGCGTTGAACGCAGGGGGGCTAACTATGGCTACACCTTC
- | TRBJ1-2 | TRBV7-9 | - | CASSQRTNGYTF | TGTGCCAGCAGCCAGCGGACGAATGGCTACACCTTC
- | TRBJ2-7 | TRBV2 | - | CASSYRVYEQYF | TGTGCCAGCAGTTACAGGGTCTACGAGCAGTACTTC
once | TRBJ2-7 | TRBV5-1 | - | CASSLAGVRVYEQYF | TGCGCCAGCAGCTTGGCCGGCGTCAGGGTTTACGAGCAGTACTTC
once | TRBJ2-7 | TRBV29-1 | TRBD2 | CSVEDRREGAVNEQYF | TGCAGCGTTGAAGATAGGCGGGAGGGGGCGGTGAACGAGCAGTACTTC